This T cell receptor (beta chain) stems from a study of blood T cells in healthy people across ages. V dropped 7 bases and J dropped 1 base, with 14 bases sitting between them. The CDR3 is 16 amino acids. Per the germline V gene, CDR1 is MDHEN and CDR2 is SYDVKM. The use of a sample-barcoded 5' primer and a J-beta primer mix characterized a second PCR of roughly 7 to 12 cycles. Tags on each cDNA molecule came from a template-switch adaptor with 12 random nucleotides. Each CDR3 protein is one row after TCRdb ran MiXCR on the 5' RACE reads. Here the sample spans almost 800,000 distinct CDR3 sequences, roughly 60% being singletons. Overall study results and limits: Unsorted PBMCs prevented conclusive naive versus antigen-experienced comparison.

A word on this clonotype: Its antigen is currently unknown.

Material: blood. The clonotype was recovered from a man in his thirties or forties in good health. The chain couples TRBV28 to TRBJ2-6; D remains unclear. The CDR3 bases are TGTGCCAGCACCCCTCGACTGGGGTCTGGGGCCAACGTCCTGACTTTC. As protein: CASTPRLGSGANVLTF.